This record covers a single TCR beta chain. Its target is unknown. This record belongs to a study of cytotoxic CD8 clonotypes in ibrutinib-treated CLL. Study-wide context: Recorded responses included around 24 partial and 2 complete; following median approximately 68 months, approximately 15 stayed remitted and about 12 progressed.

Broader study findings: Clonality, elevated at ibrutinib response, dropped back toward baseline at progression. Among the clonotypes, public ones were uncommon and contracted or held stable on treatment.

TCRdb keeps only in-frame clones here, not all; method: immunoSEQ multiplex PCR. Of about 44,000 clones in the sample, almost 70% were seen once. The TCR was taken from a human donor with chronic lymphocytic leukemia. Sample: PBMCs, taken after 12 months of ibrutinib treatment.

The CDR3 here is CAIRDSGPGRETQYF. CDR3 DNA: TGTGCCATCAGGGATAGCGGGCCGGGGCGGGAGACCCAGTACTTC. The chain has TRBV10-3 and TRBJ2-5; 7 nucleotides line up with TRBD2. Per the germline V gene, CDR1 is ENHRY and CDR2 is SYGVKD. Germline trimming cut 6 bases from V and 5 bases from J; bases unmatched to any gene: 12. The CDR3 loop spans 15 amino acids.